These 3 T cell receptor beta chains share one sample of origin, sequenced in a study of graft-versus-host responses after intestinal transplantation. Profiling relied on immunoSEQ multiplex PCR, and the TCRdb table lists in-frame clones only, not all of them. The sample lists approximately 90,000 clones; under 95% were seen once. Their antigens remain unidentified. The source material was unstimulated CD8+ T cells sorted from spleen or lymph node cells, sampled before intestinal transplant. Receptors originate from a human donor who received an intestinal transplant.

CDR3 protein: CASSTTSGEYNEQFF. CDR3 nucleotides: TGTGCCAGTAGTACCACTAGCGGGGAATACAATGAGCAGTTCTTC. This chain links TRBV19 with TRBJ2-1, with 10 bases matching TRBD2. Germline-derived CDR1 and CDR2 are LNHDA and SQIVND (reference sequence). The length of the CDR3 is 15 residues. The V gene end was trimmed by 4 bases and the J gene end by 4 bases; junction bases not matched to a gene: 4.

This rearrangement joins TRBV12-5 to TRBJ1-1, with D maybe TRBD1 (5 bases). There are 21 residues in the CDR3. Trimming stripped 0 bases from V and 1 base from J, with 27 bases between. Germline V gene data show CDR1 as LGHNT and CDR2 as FRNRAP. CDR3 DNA sequence: TGTGCTAGTGGTTTGGTACTCTTACAGGTTGAAAGCGGGCAGGCGAACACTGAAGCTTTCTTT. This translates into CASGLVLLQVESGQANTEAFF.

The rearrangement joins TRBV21-1 to TRBJ1-5; the table's D call of TRBD1 was not tested on the DNA. TRBV21-1 is a listed pseudogene. This CDR3 has 17 residues. CDR3 in amino acids: CASSKKSGQGDNQPQHF. The CDR3 DNA reads as TGTGCCAGCAGCAAAAAGTCGGGACAGGGGGACAATCAGCCCCAGCATTTT.